This TCR beta chain comes out of a study of blood T cell repertoires in COVID-19 (dated by TCRdb to 2020 to 2021). Turning to the overall study: Collaborator samples came from the United States, Italy and Spain and covered acute and convalescent phases of COVID-19. The prospective study material was composed of cDNA or gDNA derived from T cells, B-cell-depleted T cells, or PBMCs. Deeply sampled blood TCRbeta repertoires from subjects exposed to, actively infected with, or recovered from COVID-19 were included in the dataset. The repertoires were made available in a free public database intended to serve as a resource for research on the immune response to SARS-CoV-2. The samples were drawn from two sources: the first 160 participants of the ongoing ImmuneRACE study, and fewer than 1,500 subjects contributed by 6 global collaborators. Sample metadata almost always included a de-identified subject ID, COVID-19 status, age in years and sex. Where available, HLA class I and class II types were obtained from metadata supplied by the sample provider rather than from assay-based typing.

The immunoSEQ Assay, a bias-controlled multiplex PCR, was used to amplify TCRbeta CDR3 regions from genomic DNA. Regarding the original processing steps: Nucleated cell counts per sample were estimated from amplification of reference gene primers within the assay. To quantify the absolute abundance of each unique TCRbeta CDR3 rearrangement, sequence reads were collapsed and filtered. For each sample, productive Simpson clonality was calculated as the square root of Simpson's diversity index across productive rearrangements. In its TCRdb copy, this immuneACCESS table keeps in-frame sequences only and misses some clones. Where compared with another copy, unresolved V genes explain less than half of these, and the others have no known cause. D and trimming come from the DNA, and the V and J calls and clone size come from that table. Here the sample has approximately 250,000 clones; approximately 90% occur a single time. The ten largest clones take up 4.1% of the sample.

Measured from the cysteine to the phenylalanine, the CDR3 is 15 residues long. Just the 45-base CDR3 DNA is kept, in frame starting at base 1. Looking up the germline V gene yields CDR1 MNHEY and CDR2 SVGEGT. V is cut back by 5 bases and J by 8 bases, with 9 bases in the junction unmatched. Details on this clone: Its antigen is unknown. There are no base qualities to consult, and no much larger clone falls within one base.

Summary of the overall study and its limitations: Clinical and demographic metadata were provided uncurated, with the amount varying by source and participant.

Enrolling through a virtual design, the prospective study's participants ranged in age from roughly 18 to 90 years and lived across about two dozen United States geographic areas. In the prospective study, participants were assigned to cohorts based on the clinical history participants reported in a screening survey and a study questionnaire. ImmuneRACE Cohort 3 recovered participants were defined by two consecutive negative NP/OP PCR tests, healthcare professional clearance, or symptom resolution. In the prospective study, whole blood, serum and a nasopharyngeal or oropharyngeal swab were collected from each participant by mobile phlebotomists. Over a roughly 2-month period, participants in the prospective study had the option of providing additional blood draws and questionnaires. Before DNA extraction, blood samples from the prospective study were shipped at room temperature or frozen.

This chain joins TRBV6-2 or TRBV6-3 to TRBJ2-3; TRBD2 aligns with 11 central bases. The sequencing sample was made of PBMCs or T cells enriched from blood (not recorded which). The TCR originated in a woman aged 25 to 45 who had recovered from COVID-19. DNA sequence: TGTGCCAGCAGTGGCCGACTAGCGGGATTGGCTACGCAGTATTTT. Translated, it reads CASSGRLAGLATQYF.